This paragraph covers one T cell receptor (beta chain) sequence. Sequenced by immunoSEQ multiplex PCR; TCRdb stores in-frame clones only, minus some. The sample contains under 300,000 clones, over 75% of which appear only once. The data derive from a study of blood T cell repertoires in COVID-19. Across the study: Whether acute or convalescent, the COVID-19 samples came from the United States, Italy and Spain. From T cells, B-cell-depleted T cells, or PBMCs came the material, which was cDNA or gDNA.

Trimming pared 5 bases from V and 7 bases from J, leaving 15 bases between. CDR1 is MNHEY, CDR2 SVGAGI, per germline. The CDR3 extends over 14 amino acids. Participants had their cohort set by participant-reported clinical history. Recovered participants had two consecutive negative NP/OP PCR tests, healthcare professional clearance, or symptom resolution. V usage is TRBV6-5 and J usage is TRBJ2-1; D is possibly TRBD2 (6 bases). Source material: PBMCs or T cells enriched from blood (not recorded which). The receptor's source is a young man who had recovered from COVID-19. The CDR3 nucleotides read TGTGCCAGCAGTAGTTTGGCAGGGAGGAATGAGCAGTTCTTC. It codes for CASSSLAGRNEQFF.